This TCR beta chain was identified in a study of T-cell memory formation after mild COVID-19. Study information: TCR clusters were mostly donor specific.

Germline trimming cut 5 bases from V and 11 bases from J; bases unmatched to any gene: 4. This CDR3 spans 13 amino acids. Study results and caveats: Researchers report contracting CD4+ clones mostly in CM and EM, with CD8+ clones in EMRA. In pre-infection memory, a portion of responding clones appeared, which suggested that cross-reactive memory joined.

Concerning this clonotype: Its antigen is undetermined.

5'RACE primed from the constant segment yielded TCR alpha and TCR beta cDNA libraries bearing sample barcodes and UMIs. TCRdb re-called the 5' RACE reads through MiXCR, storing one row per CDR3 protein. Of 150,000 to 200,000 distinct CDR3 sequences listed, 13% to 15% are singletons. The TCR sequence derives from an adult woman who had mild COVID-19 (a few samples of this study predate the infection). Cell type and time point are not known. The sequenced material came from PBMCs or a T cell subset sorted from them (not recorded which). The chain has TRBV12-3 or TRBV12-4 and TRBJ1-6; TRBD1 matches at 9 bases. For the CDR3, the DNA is TGTGCCAGCAGTCGGACAGGGGAAACACCCCTCCACTTT. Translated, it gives CASSRTGETPLHF.